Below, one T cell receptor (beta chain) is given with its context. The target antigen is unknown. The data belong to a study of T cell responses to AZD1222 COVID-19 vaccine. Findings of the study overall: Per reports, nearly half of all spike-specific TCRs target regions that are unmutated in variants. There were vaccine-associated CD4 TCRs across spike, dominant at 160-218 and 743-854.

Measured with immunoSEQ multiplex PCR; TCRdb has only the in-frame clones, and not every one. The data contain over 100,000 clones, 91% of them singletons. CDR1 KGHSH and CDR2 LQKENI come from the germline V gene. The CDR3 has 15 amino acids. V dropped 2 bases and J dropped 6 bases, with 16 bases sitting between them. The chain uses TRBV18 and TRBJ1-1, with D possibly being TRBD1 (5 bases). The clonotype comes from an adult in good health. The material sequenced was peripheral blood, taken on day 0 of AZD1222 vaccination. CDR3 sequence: CASSPIRGEGAEAFF. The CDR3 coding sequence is TGTGCCAGCTCACCAATCCGGGGGGAGGGCGCTGAAGCTTTCTTT.